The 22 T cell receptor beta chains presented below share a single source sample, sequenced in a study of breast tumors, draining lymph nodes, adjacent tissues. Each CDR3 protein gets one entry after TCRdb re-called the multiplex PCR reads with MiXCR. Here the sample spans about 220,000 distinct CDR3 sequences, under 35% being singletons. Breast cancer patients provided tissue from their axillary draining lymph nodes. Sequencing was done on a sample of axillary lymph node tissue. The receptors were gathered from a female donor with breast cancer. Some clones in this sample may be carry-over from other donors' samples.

CDR3 residues: CASSQGTSARNEQFF. For the CDR3, the DNA is TGTGCCAGCAGCCAAGGGACTAGCGCCCGGAATGAGCAGTTCTTC. This chain joins TRBV3-1 and TRBJ2-1; 9 nucleotides match TRBD2. CDR1 and CDR2 from the germline V gene are LGHDT and YNNKEL (reference sequence). Trimming took 1 base from V and 7 from J; bases not matched to a gene: 5. There are 15 residues in the CDR3.

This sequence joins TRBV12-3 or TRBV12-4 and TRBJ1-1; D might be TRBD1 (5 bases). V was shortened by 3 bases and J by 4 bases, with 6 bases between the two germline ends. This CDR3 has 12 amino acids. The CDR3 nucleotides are TGTGCCAGCAGTTTTGGGGGCACTGAAGCTTTCTTT. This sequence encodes CASSFGGTEAFF.

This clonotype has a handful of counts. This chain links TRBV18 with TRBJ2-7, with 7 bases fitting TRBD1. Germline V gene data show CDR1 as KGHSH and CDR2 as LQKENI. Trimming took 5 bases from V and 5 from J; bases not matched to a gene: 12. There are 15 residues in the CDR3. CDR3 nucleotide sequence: TGTGCCAGCTCAACCGGGACAGCGGTTTTGAACGAGCAGTACTTC. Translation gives CASSTGTAVLNEQYF.

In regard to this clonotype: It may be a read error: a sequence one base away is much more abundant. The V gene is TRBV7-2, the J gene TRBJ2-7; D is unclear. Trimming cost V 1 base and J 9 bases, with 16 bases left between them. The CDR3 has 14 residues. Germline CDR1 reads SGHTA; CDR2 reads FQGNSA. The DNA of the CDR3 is TGTGCCAGCAGCTTAGTGGATATAGTCGACGGGCAGTACTTC. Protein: CASSLVDIVDGQYF.

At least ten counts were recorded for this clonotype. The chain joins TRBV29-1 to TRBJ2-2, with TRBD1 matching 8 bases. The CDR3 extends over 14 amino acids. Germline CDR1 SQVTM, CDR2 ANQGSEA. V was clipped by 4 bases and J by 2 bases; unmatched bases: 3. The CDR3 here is CSVGGQGNTGELFF. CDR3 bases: TGCAGCGTTGGAGGACAGGGTAACACCGGGGAGCTGTTTTTT.

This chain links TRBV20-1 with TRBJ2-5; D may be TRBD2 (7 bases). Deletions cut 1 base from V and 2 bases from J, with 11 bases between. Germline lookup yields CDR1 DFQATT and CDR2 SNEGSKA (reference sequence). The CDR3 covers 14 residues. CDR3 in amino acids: CSARAGGLQETQYF. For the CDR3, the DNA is TGCAGTGCTAGAGCCGGGGGGCTTCAAGAGACCCAGTACTTC.

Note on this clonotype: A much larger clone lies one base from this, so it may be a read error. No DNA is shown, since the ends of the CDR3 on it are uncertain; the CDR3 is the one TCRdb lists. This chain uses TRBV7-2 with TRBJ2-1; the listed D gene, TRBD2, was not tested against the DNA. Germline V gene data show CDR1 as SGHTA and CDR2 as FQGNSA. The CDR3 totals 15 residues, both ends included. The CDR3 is CASSLVGAGNNEQLF.

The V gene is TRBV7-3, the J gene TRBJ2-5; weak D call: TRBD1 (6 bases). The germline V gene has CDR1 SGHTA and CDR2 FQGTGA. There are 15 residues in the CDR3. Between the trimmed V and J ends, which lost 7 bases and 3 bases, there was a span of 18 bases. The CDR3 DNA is TGTGCCAGCAAAAAACAGGGTCAAAAAGAAGAGACCCAGTACTTC. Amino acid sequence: CASKKQGQKEETQYF.

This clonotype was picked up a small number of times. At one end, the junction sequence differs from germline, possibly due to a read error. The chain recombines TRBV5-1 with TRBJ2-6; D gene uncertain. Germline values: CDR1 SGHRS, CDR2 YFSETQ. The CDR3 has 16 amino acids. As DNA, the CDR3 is TGCGCCAGCAGCTTGGCCCCGCTCTCTGGCGCCAACGTCCTGACTTTC. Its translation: CASSLAPLSGANVLTF.

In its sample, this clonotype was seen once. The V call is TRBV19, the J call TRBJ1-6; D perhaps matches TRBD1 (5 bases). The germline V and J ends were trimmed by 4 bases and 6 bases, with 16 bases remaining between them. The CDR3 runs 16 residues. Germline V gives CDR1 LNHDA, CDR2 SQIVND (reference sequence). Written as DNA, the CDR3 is TGTGCCAGTAGTACCCGACAGAGGAGACCTAATTCACCCCTCCACTTT. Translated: CASSTRQRRPNSPLHF.

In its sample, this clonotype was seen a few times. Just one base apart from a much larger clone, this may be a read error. As DNA, the CDR3 is TGCGCCAGCAGCAGGCTGGGACTAGCGGACACCTACGAGCAGTACTTC. Translating it yields CASSRLGLADTYEQYF. The chain uses TRBV5-1 and TRBJ2-7; 11 nucleotides agree with TRBD2. The CDR3 spans 16 residues. Germline CDR1 reads SGHRS; CDR2 reads YFSETQ. Trimming at V came to 4 bases and at J to 2 bases, leaving 8 bases not matched to a gene.

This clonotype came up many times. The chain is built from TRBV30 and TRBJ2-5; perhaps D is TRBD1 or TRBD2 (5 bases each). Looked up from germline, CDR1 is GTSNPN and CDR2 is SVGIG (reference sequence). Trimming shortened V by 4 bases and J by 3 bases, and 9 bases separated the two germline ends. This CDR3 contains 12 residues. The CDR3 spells CAWKGREETQYF. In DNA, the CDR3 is TGTGCCTGGAAGGGGCGGGAAGAGACCCAGTACTTC.

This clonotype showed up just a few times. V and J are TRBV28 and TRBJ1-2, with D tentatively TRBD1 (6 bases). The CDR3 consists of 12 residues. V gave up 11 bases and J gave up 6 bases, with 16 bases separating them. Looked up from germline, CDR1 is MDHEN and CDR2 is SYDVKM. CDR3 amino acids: CAGQGREHGYTF. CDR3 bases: TGTGCCGGCCAGGGGCGTGAGCATGGCTACACCTTC.

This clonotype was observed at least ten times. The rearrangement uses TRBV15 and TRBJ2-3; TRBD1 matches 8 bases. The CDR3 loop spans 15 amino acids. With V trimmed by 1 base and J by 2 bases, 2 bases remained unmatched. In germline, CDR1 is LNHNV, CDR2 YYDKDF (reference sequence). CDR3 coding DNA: TGTGCCACCAGCAGAGGGGACAGGAACACAGATACGCAGTATTTT. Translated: CATSRGDRNTDTQYF.

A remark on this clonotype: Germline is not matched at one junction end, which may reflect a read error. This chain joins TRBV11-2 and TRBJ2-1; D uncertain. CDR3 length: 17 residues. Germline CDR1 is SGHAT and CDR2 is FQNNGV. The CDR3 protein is CASSLDLYGSSYNGQFF. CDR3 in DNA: TGTGCCAGCAGCTTAGATCTTTACGGCAGCTCCTACAATGGGCAGTTCTTC. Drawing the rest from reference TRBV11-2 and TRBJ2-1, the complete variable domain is EAGVAQSPRYKIIEKRQSVAFWCNPISGHATLYWYQQILGQGPKLLIQFQNNGVVDDSQLPKDRFSAERLKGVDSTLKIQPAKLEDSAVYLCASSLDLYGSSYNGQFFGPGTRLTVL.

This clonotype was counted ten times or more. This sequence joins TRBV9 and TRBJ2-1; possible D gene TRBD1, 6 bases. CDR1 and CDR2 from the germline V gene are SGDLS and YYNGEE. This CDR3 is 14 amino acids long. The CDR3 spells CPLSTGFPYNEQFF. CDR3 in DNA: TGTCCCTTGAGCACAGGGTTCCCCTACAATGAGCAGTTCTTC.

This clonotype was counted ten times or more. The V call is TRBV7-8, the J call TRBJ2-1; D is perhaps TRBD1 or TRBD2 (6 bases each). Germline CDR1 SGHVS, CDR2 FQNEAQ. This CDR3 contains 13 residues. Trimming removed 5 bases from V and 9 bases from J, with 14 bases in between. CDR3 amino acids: CASSLNGGGEQFF. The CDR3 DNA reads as TGTGCCAGCAGCCTAAACGGGGGCGGTGAGCAGTTCTTC.

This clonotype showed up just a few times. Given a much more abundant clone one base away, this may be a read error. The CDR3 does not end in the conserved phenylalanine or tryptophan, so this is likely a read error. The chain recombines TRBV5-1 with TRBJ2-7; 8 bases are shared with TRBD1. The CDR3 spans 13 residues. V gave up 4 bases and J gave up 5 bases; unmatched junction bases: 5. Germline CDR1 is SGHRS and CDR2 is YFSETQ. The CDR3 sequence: CASSLDRVDEQYY. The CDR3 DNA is TGCGCCAGCAGCCTGGACAGGGTGGACGAGCAGTACTAC.

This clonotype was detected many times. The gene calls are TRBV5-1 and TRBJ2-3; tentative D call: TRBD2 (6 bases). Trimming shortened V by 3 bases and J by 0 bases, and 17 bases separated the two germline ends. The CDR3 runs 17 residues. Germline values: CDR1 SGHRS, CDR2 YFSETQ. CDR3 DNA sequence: TGCGCCAGCAGCTGGACCACCGCCGGGGGTAGCACAGATACGCAGTATTTT. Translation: CASSWTTAGGSTDTQYF.

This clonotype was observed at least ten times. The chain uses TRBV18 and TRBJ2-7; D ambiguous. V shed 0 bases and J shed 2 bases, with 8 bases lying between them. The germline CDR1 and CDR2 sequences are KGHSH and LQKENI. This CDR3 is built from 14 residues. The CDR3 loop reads CASSPPTGAYEQYF. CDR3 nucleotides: TGTGCCAGCTCACCACCGACTGGGGCCTACGAGCAGTACTTC.

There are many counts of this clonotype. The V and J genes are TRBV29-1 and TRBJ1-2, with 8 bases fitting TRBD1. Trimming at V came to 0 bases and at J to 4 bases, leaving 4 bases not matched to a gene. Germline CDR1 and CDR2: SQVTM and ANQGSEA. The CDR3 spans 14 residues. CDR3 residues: CSVEDRTGSYGYTF. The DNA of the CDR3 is TGCAGCGTTGAAGACCGGACAGGGAGCTATGGCTACACCTTC. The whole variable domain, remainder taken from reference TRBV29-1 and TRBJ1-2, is SAVISQKPSRDICQRGTSLTIQCQVDSQVTMMFWYRQQPGQSLTLIATANQGSEATYESGFVIDKFPISRPNLTFSTLTVSNMSPEDSSIYLCSVEDRTGSYGYTFGSGTRLTVV.

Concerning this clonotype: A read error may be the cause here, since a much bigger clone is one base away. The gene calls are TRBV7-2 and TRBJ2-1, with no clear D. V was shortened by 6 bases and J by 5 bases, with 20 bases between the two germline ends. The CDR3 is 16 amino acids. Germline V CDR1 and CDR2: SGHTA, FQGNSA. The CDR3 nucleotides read TGTGCCAGCAGTGATACCCCTGCCATGAGCCACAATGAGCAGTTCTTC. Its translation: CASSDTPAMSHNEQFF.